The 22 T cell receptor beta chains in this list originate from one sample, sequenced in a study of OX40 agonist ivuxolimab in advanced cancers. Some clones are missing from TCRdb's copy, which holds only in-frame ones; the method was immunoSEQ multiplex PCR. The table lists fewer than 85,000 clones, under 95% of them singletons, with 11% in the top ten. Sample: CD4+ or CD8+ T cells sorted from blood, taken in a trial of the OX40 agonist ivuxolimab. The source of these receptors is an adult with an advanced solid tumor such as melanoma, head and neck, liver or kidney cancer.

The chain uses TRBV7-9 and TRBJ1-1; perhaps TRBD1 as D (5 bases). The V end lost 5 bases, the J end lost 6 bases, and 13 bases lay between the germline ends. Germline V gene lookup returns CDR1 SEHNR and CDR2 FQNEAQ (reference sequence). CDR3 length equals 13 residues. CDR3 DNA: TGTGCCAGCAGCCCCCGGTGGGGCCCTGAAGCTTTCTTT. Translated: CASSPRWGPEAFF.

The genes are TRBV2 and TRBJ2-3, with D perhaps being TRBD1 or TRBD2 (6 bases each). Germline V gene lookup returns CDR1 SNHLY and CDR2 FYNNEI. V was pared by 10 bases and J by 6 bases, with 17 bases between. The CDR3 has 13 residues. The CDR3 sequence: CATQAGGADTQYF. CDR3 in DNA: TGTGCCACCCAGGCCGGGGGCGCGGATACGCAGTATTTT.

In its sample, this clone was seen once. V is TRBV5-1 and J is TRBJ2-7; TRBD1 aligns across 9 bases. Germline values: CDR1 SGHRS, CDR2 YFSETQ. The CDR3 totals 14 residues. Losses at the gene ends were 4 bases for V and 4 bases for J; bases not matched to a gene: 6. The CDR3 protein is CASSQDRGYYEQYF. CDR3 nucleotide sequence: TGCGCCAGCAGCCAGGACAGGGGTTATTACGAGCAGTACTTC.

The CDR3 DNA is TGCAGCGTTGAAGGAACGGCGGAGTACAATGAGCAGTTCTTC. It translates to CSVEGTAEYNEQFF. This chain uses TRBV29-1 with TRBJ2-1, with no clear D. There are 14 residues in the CDR3. The V end lost 1 base, the J end lost 4 bases, and 11 bases lay between the germline ends. CDR1 SQVTM and CDR2 ANQGSEA come from the germline V gene.

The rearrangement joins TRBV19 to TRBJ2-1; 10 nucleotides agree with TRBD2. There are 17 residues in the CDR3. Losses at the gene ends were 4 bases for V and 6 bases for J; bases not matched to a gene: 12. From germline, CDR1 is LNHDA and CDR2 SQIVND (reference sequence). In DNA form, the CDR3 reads TGTGCCAGTAGTACCTCCCCCAGCGGGGGGGCCGGCAATGAGCAGTTCTTC. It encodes CASSTSPSGGAGNEQFF.

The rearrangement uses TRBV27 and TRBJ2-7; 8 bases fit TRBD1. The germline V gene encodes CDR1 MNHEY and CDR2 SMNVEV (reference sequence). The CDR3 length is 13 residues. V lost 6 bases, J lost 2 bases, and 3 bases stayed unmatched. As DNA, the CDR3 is TGTGCCAGCAGCGGACAGGGACCCTACGAGCAGTACTTC. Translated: CASSGQGPYEQYF.

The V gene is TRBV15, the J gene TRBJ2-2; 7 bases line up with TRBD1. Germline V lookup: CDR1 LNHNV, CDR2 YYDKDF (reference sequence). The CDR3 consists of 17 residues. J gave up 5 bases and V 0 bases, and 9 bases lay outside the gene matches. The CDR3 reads CATSRDRRQGVTGELFF. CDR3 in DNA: TGTGCCACCAGCAGAGATAGGAGGCAGGGGGTTACCGGGGAGCTGTTTTTT. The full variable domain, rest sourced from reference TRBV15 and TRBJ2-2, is DAMVIQNPRYQVTQFGKPVTLSCSQTLNHNVMYWYQQKSSQAPKLLFHYYDKDFNNEADTPDNFQSRRPNTSFCFLDIRSPGLGDTAMYLCATSRDRRQGVTGELFFGEGSRLTVL.

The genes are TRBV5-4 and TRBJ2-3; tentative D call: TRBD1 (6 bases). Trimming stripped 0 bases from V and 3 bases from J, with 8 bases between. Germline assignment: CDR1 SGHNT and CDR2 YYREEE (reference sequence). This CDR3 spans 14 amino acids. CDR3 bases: TGTGCCAGCAGCTTGGGCAGGGGTACAGATACGCAGTATTTT. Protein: CASSLGRGTDTQYF.

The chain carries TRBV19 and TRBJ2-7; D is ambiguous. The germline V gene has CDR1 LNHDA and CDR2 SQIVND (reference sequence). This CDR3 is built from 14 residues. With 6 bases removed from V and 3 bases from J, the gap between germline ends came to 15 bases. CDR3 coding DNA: TGTGCCAGTAGCGAGGACGGAGCCGGCTACGAGCAGTACTTC. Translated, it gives CASSEDGAGYEQYF.

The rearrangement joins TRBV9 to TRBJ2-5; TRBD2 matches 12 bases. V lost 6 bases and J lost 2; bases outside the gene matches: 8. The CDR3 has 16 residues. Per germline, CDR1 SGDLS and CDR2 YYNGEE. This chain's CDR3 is CASTRTSGATQETQYF. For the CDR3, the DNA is TGTGCCAGCACCAGGACTAGCGGGGCAACACAAGAGACCCAGTACTTC.

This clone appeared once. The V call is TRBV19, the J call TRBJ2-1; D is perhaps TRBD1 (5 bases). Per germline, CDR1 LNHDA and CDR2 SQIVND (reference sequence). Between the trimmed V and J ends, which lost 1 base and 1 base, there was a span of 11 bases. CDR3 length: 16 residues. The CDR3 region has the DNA TGTGCCAGTAGTATAGGGTCAGGGCTGTCCTACAATGAGCAGTTCTTC. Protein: CASSIGSGLSYNEQFF. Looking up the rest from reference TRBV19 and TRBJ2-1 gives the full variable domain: DGGITQSPKYLFRKEGQNVTLSCEQNLNHDAMYWYRQDPGQGLRLIYYSQIVNDFQKGDIAEGYSVSREKKESFPLTVTSAQKNPTAFYLCASSIGSGLSYNEQFFGPGTRLTVL.

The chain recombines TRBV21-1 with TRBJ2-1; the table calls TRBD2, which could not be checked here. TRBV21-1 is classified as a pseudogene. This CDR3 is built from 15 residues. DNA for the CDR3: TGTGCCAGCTTTAGCGGCCCACTCTCCTACAATGAGCAGTTCTTC. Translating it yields CASFSGPLSYNEQFF.

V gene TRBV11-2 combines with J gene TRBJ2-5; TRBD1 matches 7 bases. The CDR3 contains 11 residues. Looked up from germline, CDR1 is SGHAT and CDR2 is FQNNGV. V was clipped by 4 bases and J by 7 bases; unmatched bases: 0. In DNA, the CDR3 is TGTGCCAGCAGCTCAGGGGGGACCCAGTACTTC. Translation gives CASSSGGTQYF.

DNA for the CDR3: TGTGCCAGCAGCGGGACAGGACGGTACGAGCAGTACTTC. Translation: CASSGTGRYEQYF. The rearrangement links TRBV7-9 to TRBJ2-7, with 8 bases lining up with TRBD1. With 5 bases clipped from V and 4 bases from J, the junction kept 4 bases outside the gene matches. The CDR3 covers 13 residues. Germline V gene sequence: CDR1 SEHNR, CDR2 FQNEAQ (reference sequence).

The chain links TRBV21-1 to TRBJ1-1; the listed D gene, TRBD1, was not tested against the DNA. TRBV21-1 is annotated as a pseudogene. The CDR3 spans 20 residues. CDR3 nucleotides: TGTGCCAGCAGCAAAGTCCCACGGTGGGGGACAGGAAAGATGAGCACTGAAGCTTTCTTT. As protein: CASSKVPRWGTGKMSTEAFF.

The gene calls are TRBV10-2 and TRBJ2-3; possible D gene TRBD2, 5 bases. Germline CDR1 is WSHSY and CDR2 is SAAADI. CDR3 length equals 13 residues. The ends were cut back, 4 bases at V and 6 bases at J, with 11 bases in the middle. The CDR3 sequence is CASSGLALDTQYF. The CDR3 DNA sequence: TGCGCCAGCAGTGGGTTAGCGTTGGATACGCAGTATTTT.

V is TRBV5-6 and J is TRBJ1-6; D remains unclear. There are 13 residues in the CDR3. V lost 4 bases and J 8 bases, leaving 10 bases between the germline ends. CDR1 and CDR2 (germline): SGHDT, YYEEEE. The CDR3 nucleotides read TGTGCCAGCAGCCCGACGGGGTATTCACCCCTCCACTTT. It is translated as CASSPTGYSPLHF.

DNA for the CDR3: TGTGCCAGCAGCTTAGGTTGGGGGACAGAGGGCCATGGCTACACCTTC. This encodes CASSLGWGTEGHGYTF. This rearrangement joins TRBV7-8 to TRBJ1-2, with 7 bases that match TRBD1. Germline V gene sequence: CDR1 SGHVS, CDR2 FQNEAQ. This CDR3 contains 16 residues. V gave up 1 base and J gave up 6 bases; unmatched junction bases: 11. Complete variable domain (other parts from reference TRBV7-8 and TRBJ1-2): GAGVSQSPRYKVAKRGQDVALRCDPISGHVSLFWYQQALGQGPEFLTYFQNEAQLDKSGLPSDRFFAERPEGSVSTLKIQRTQQEDSAVYLCASSLGWGTEGHGYTFGSGTRLTVV.

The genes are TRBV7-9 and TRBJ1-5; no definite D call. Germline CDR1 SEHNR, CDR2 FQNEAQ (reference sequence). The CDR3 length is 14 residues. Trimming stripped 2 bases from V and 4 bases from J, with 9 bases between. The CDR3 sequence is CASSLNQDNQPQHF. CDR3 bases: TGTGCCAGCAGCTTAAACCAGGATAATCAGCCCCAGCATTTT.

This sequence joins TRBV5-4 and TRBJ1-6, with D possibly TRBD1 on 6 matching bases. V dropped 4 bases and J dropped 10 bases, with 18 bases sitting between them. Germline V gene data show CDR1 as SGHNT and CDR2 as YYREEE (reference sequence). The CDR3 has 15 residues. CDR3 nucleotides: TGTGCCAGCAGCCTGGGCGGGGGGCGCAGATCACCCCTCCACTTT. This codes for CASSLGGGRRSPLHF.

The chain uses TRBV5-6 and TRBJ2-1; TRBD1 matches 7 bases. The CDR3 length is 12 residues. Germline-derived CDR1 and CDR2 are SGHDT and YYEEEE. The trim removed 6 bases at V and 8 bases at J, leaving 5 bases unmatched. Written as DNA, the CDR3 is TGTGCCAGCACCGTCCAGGGGGATGAGCAGTTCTTC. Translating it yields CASTVQGDEQFF.

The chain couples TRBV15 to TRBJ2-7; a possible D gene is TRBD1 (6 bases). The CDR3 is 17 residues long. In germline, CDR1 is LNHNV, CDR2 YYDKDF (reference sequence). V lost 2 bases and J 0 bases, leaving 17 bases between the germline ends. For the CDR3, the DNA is TGTGCCACCAGCAGAACGTTGACAGGACCTAACTCCTACGAGCAGTACTTC. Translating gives CATSRTLTGPNSYEQYF.